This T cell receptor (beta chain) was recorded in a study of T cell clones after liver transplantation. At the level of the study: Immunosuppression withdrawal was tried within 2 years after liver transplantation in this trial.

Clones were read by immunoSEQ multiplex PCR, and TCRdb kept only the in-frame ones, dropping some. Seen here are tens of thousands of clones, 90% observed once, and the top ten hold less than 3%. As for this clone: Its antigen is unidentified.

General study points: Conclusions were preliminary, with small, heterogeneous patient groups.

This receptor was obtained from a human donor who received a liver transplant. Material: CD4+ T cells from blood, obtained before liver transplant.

The CDR3 DNA reads TGTGCCAGCAGCCTACCCCGAGGGACGGGCACAGATACGCAGTATTTT. Its translation is CASSLPRGTGTDTQYF. The V call is TRBV7-2, the J call TRBJ2-3; D is perhaps TRBD1 or TRBD2 (5 bases each). Germline CDR1 SGHTA, CDR2 FQGNSA. The CDR3 is made up of 16 amino acids. Trimming took 5 bases from V and 1 from J, leaving 16 bases between them.